This TCR beta chain originates from a study of metastatic and nonmetastatic thyroid tumors (dated by TCRdb to about 2020). The study in broad terms: For patients with malignant and with benign thyroid disease, the researchers compared repertoires between peripheral blood samples and tumor or nodule tissue samples. Overall results and qualifications from the work: TCR beta diversity was reported as significantly higher in malignant tumors than in benign nodules, in both blood and tumor samples.

Receptor amplification or capture employed PCR. Sequenced using an Illumina HiSeq 4000. The TCR beta-chain CDR3 region of each patient was profiled by high-throughput sequencing. In the original analysis: The researchers built a classifier to tell apart papillary thyroid cancer patients with distant metastasis, based on CDR3 differences among clinicopathological groups. The Shannon index was used to assess repertoire diversity, and the Morisita-Horn index was used to assess tumor-blood repertoire similarity. TCRdb reprocessed the public reads (quality trimming at Q25 with fastp, clone calling with MiXCR) and kept in-frame beta chains. The V and J calls shown here were made by TCRdb, not taken from the authors' results. Across this sample there are 45,000 to 65,000 clones, with about 15% seen only once. 2.5% to 3% of the sample comes from the top ten. CDR1 and CDR2 are read off the germline V gene as SQVTM and ANQGSEA. Its CDR3 holds 12 amino acids, cysteine through phenylalanine. The CDR3 DNA has 36 bases and is translated from base 1.

Before undergoing thyroid surgery, none of the patients had been given any kind of treatment. The study retrospectively analysed patient clinical samples collected from about 2012 to 2019 using T-cell receptor beta sequencing. This clone was seen many times. Its cognate antigen has yet to be identified. Mismatch with germline at one junction end may stem from a read error. The clonotype was recovered from a female donor with papillary thyroid cancer or a benign thyroid nodule (not recorded which). Some clones in this sample may be carry-over from other donors' samples. The sequencing input was blood. The sequence is built from TRBV29-1 and TRBJ1-1; TRBD1 lines up with 7 middle nucleotides. The nucleotides are TGCAGCGTTGAAGATCTAAGGACAGGAGAGGGGTTT. It encodes CSVEDLRTGEGF.